The 5 T cell receptor beta chains given below trace back to one sample, sequenced in a study of blood T cell repertoires in COVID-19. Here immunoSEQ multiplex PCR was the method, and the copy in TCRdb shows in-frame clones only, minus some. This table has 280,000 or so clones, 80% to 90% appearing once. The sequencing sample was made of PBMCs or T cells enriched from blood (not recorded which). The receptors come from a man aged 25 to 40 who had recovered from COVID-19.

V is TRBV7-3 and J is TRBJ2-1; perhaps TRBD1 as D (6 bases). Germline V gives CDR1 SGHTA, CDR2 FQGTGA. The CDR3 totals 14 residues. Trimming stripped 7 bases from V and 8 bases from J, with 18 bases between. The CDR3 reads CASTPNSGVDEQFF. The DNA for the CDR3 is TGTGCCAGCACGCCTAATTCAGGGGTAGATGAGCAGTTCTTC. The full variable domain, rest sourced from reference TRBV7-3 and TRBJ2-1, is GAGVSQTPSNKVTEKGKYVELRCDPISGHTALYWYRQSLGQGPEFLIYFQGTGAADDSGLPNDRFFAVRPEGSVSTLKIQRTERGDSAVYLCASTPNSGVDEQFFGPGTRLTVL.

V is TRBV11-2 and J is TRBJ1-1; possible D gene TRBD1, 6 bases. Trimming removed 2 bases at V and 7 bases at J, with 14 bases between. The CDR3 covers 14 residues. Per the germline V gene, CDR1 is SGHAT and CDR2 is FQNNGV. The CDR3 DNA follows: TGTGCCAGCAGCTTAATGCGGGGGCCAAGTGAAGCTTTCTTT. Protein product: CASSLMRGPSEAFF.

V gene TRBV6-5 combines with J gene TRBJ2-1; D possibly corresponds to TRBD1 (5 bases). With 2 bases removed from V and 6 bases from J, the gap between germline ends came to 8 bases. The V gene's germline CDR1 is MNHEY and CDR2 SVGAGI. This CDR3 is built from 13 residues. This CDR3 is CASSYRGGNEQFF. As DNA, the CDR3 is TGTGCCAGCAGTTACAGGGGCGGCAATGAGCAGTTCTTC.

V usage is TRBV12-3 or TRBV12-4 and J usage is TRBJ1-1; D ambiguous. This CDR3 is built from 13 residues. V lost 5 bases to trimming and J lost 3 bases, with 10 bases between them. CDR3 protein: CASSPTTYTEAFF. DNA for the CDR3: TGTGCCAGCAGTCCGACAACTTACACTGAAGCTTTCTTT.

The rearrangement links TRBV7-8 to TRBJ2-5, with a possible D match to TRBD2 (6 bases). Trimming removed 5 bases from V and 7 bases from J, with 17 bases in between. Germline CDR1 and CDR2: SGHVS and FQNEAQ. CDR3 size: 14 residues. CDR3 coding DNA: TGTGCCAGCAGCCCTAGCGTCCCGTCTGGGACCCAGTACTTC. It encodes CASSPSVPSGTQYF. The whole variable domain, remainder taken from reference TRBV7-8 and TRBJ2-5, is GAGVSQSPRYKVAKRGQDVALRCDPISGHVSLFWYQQALGQGPEFLTYFQNEAQLDKSGLPSDRFFAERPEGSVSTLKIQRTQQEDSAVYLCASSPSVPSGTQYFGPGTRLLVL.